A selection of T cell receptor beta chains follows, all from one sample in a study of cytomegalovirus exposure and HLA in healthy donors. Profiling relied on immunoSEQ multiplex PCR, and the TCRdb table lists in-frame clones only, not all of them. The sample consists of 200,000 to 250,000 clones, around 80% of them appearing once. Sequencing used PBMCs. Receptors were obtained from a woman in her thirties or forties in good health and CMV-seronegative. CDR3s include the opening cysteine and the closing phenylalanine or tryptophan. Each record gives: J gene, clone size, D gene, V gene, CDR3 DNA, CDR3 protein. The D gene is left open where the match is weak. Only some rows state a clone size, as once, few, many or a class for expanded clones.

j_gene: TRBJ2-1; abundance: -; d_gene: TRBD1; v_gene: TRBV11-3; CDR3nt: TGTGCCAGCAGCTTTGACAGGGGGTTCCACCATGAGCAGTTCTTC; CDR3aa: CASSFDRGFHHEQFF
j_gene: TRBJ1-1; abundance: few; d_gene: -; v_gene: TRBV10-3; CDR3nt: TGTGCCATCAGTGTGGAGGGGCCGAACACTGAAGCTTTCTTT; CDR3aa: CAISVEGPNTEAFF
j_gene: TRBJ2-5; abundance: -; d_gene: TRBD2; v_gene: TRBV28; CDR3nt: TGTGCCAGCAGCCCGGGACTAGCGGGGGGGCCGGGCCAAGAGACCCAGTACTTC; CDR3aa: CASSPGLAGGPGQETQYF
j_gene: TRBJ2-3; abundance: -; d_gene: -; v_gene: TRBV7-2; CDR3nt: TGTGCCAGCAGCTTGGCCAGGGGGGTAGATACGCAGTATTTT; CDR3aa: CASSLARGVDTQYF
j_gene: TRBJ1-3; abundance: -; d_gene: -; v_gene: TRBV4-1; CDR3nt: TGCGCCAGCAGCCATCTAGGGGCTGGAAACACCATATATTTT; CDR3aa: CASSHLGAGNTIYF
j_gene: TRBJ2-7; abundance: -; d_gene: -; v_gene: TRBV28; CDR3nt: TGTGCCAGCAGTTCCGTGGAGTCGATTAACTACGAGCAGTACTTC; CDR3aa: CASSSVESINYEQYF
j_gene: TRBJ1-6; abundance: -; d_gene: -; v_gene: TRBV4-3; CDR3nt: TGCGCCAGCAGCCTTGGCCGAGACAGCCTTTCACCCCTCCACTTT; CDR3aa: CASSLGRDSLSPLHF
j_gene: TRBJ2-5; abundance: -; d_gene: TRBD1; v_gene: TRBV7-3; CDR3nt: TGTGCCAGCAGCCCACTGGGACAGGGAGAGACCCAGTACTTC; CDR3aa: CASSPLGQGETQYF
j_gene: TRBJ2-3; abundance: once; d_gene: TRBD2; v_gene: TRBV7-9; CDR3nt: TGTGCCAGCAGCCTCGGGACTAGCGGGGGGGGCACAGATACGCAGTATTTT; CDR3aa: CASSLGTSGGGTDTQYF
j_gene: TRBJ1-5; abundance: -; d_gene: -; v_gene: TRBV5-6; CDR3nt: TGTGCCAGCAGCAGGAGAGGGCTGAATCAGCCCCAGCATTTT; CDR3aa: CASSRRGLNQPQHF
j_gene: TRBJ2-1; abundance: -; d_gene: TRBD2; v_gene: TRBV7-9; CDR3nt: TGTGCCAGCAGAGTAGGACTAGCGGGGTACAATGAGCAGTTCTTC; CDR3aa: CASRVGLAGYNEQFF
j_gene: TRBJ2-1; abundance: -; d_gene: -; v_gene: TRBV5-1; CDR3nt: TGCGCCAGCAGACTTAGCCCGGGGGACAGAGTCTACAATGAGCAGTTCTTC; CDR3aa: CASRLSPGDRVYNEQFF
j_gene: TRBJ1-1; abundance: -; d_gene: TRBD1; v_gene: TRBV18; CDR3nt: TGTGCCAGCTCACCACCGGTCAGGGGGAGGAACACTGAAGCTTTCTTT; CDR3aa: CASSPPVRGRNTEAFF
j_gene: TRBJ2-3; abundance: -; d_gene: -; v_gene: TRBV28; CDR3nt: TGTGCCAGCAGTTCGTCGGGGGAGGGGGACACAGATACGCAGTATTTT; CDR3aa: CASSSSGEGDTDTQYF
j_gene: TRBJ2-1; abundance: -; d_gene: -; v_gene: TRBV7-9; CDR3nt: TGTGCCAGCAGCTTACCCCCAGATTACAATGAGCAGTTCTTC; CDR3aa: CASSLPPDYNEQFF
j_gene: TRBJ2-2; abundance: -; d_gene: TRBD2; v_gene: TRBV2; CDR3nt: TGTGCCAGCAAGGGGACTAGCGGCCCCGGGGAGCTGTTTTTT; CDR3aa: CASKGTSGPGELFF
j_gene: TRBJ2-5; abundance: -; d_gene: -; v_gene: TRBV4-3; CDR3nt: TGCGCCAGCAGCCAAGATTTCGGGGAGACCCAGTACTTC; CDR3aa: CASSQDFGETQYF